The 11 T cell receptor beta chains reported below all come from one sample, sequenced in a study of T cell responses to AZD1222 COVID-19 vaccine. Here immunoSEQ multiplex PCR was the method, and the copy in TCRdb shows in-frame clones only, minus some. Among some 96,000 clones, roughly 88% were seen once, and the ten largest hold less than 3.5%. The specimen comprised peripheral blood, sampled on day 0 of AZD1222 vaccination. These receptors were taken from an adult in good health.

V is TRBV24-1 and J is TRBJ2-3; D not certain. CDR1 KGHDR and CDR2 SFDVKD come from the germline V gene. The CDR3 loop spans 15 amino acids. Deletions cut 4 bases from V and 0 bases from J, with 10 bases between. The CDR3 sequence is CATSEPGFSTDTQYF. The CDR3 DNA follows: TGTGCCACCAGTGAACCAGGCTTTAGCACAGATACGCAGTATTTT.

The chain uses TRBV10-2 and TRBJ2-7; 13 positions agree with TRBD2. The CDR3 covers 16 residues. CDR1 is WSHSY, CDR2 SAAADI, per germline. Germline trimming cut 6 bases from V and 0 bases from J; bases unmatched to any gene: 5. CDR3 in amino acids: CASRLAGGLSSYEQYF. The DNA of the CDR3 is TGCGCCAGCAGACTAGCGGGAGGGCTCAGCTCCTACGAGCAGTACTTC.

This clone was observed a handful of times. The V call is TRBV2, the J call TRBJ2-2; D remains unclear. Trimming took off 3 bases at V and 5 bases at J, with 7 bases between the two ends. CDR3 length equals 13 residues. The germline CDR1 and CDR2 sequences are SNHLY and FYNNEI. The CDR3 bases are TGTGCCAGCAGTGACACCGGGACCGGGGAGCTGTTTTTT. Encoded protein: CASSDTGTGELFF.

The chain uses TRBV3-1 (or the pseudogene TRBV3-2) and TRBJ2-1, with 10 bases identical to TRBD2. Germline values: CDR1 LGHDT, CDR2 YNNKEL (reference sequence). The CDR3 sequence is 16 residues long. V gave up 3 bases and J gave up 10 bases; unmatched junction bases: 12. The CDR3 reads CASSQSGRVTSGEQFF. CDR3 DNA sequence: TGTGCCAGCAGCCAGAGCGGGAGGGTCACAAGTGGAGAGCAGTTCTTC.

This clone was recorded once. CDR3 in DNA: TGTGCCAGCAGAGCTTACAGGGTAATGCCCCAGCATTTT. This sequence encodes CASRAYRVMPQHF. This chain connects TRBV28 to TRBJ1-5; the D gene is possibly TRBD1 (6 bases). CDR3 length: 13 amino acids. The germline V gene has CDR1 MDHEN and CDR2 SYDVKM. Trimming cost V 6 bases and J 9 bases, with 15 bases left between them.

The CDR3 nucleotides are TGTGCCAGCAGCCGACAGGGGGTGACTGAAGCTTTCTTT. Residues: CASSRQGVTEAFF. The chain has TRBV14 and TRBJ1-1, with 9 bases lining up with TRBD1. The V segment lost 4 bases and the J segment 5 bases; nucleotides outside the gene matches: 2. The V gene's germline CDR1 is SGHDN and CDR2 FVKESK. The CDR3 contains 13 residues.

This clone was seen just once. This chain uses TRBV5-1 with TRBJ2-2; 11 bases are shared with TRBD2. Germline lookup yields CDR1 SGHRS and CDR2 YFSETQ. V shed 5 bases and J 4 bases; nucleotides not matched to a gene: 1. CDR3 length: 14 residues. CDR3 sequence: CASRTSGSTGELFF. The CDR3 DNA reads TGCGCCAGCAGAACTAGCGGGAGCACCGGGGAGCTGTTTTTT.

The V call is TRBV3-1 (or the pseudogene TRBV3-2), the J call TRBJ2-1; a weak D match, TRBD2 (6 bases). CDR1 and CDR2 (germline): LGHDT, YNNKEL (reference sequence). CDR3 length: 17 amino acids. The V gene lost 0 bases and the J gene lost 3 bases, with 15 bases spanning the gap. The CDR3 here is CASSQDLAGTDYNEQFF. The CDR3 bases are TGTGCCAGCAGCCAAGATCTGGCGGGGACTGACTACAATGAGCAGTTCTTC.

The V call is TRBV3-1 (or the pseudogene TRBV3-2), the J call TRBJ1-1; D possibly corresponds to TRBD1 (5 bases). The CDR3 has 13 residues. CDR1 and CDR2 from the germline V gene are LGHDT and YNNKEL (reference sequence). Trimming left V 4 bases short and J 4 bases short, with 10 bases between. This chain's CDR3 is CASSRDGGTEAFF. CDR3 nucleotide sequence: TGTGCCAGCAGCCGGGACGGTGGCACTGAAGCTTTCTTT.

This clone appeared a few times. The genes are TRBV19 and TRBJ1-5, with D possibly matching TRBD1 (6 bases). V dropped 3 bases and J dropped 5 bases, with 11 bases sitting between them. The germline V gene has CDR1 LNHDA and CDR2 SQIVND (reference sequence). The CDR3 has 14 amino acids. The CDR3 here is CASSMFGGDQPQHF. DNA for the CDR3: TGTGCCAGTAGTATGTTCGGGGGCGATCAGCCCCAGCATTTT. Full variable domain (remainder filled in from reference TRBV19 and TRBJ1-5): DGGITQSPKYLFRKEGQNVTLSCEQNLNHDAMYWYRQDPGQGLRLIYYSQIVNDFQKGDIAEGYSVSREKKESFPLTVTSAQKNPTAFYLCASSMFGGDQPQHFGDGTRLSIL.

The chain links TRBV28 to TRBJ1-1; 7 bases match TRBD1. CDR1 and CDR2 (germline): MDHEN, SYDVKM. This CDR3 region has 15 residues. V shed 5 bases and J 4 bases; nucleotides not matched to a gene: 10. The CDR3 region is CASSRIQGWATEAFF. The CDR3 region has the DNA TGTGCCAGCAGTCGGATACAGGGGTGGGCCACTGAAGCTTTCTTT. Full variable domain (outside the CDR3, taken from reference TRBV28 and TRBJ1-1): DVKVTQSSRYLVKRTGEKVFLECVQDMDHENMFWYRQDPGLGLRLIYFSYDVKMKEKGDIPEGYSVSREKKERFSLILESASTNQTSMYLCASSRIQGWATEAFFGQGTRLTVV.